This T cell receptor (beta chain) was documented in a study of T cell responses to AZD1222 COVID-19 vaccine. Study results and caveats: Clonal diversity was possibly underestimated, and white British individuals and females predominated among donors. None of the repertoires were sampled until the peak T cell response had passed. Unmutated variant regions reportedly attract nearly half of all spike-specific TCRs. Rises in breadth and depth of Spike-specific TCRs came after two AZD1222 doses.

As for this clone: Its antigen is undetermined.

Trimming stripped 1 base from V and 13 bases from J, with 14 bases between. The CDR3 sequence is 12 residues long. CDR1 and CDR2 from the germline V gene are SGHDT and YYEEEE. Profiling relied on immunoSEQ multiplex PCR, and the TCRdb table lists in-frame clones only, not all of them. Of 100,000 to 150,000 clones listed, 80% to 95% are singletons. The sequence came from an adult who received the AZD1222 COVID-19 vaccine. Here the sequenced sample was peripheral blood, taken 28 days after the second AZD1222 dose. The gene calls are TRBV5-6 and TRBJ1-1; D is undetermined. CDR3 DNA: TGTGCCAGCAGCTTGTGGCAGAGGGAGATTTTCTTT. It yields the protein CASSLWQREIFF.